The 3 T cell receptor beta chains listed next were all sequenced from one sample in a study of blood T cell repertoires in COVID-19. Generated by immunoSEQ multiplex PCR, the TCRdb table keeps only in-frame clones and is missing some. The sample consists of some 340,000 clones, around four fifths of them appearing once. The sequenced material came from peripheral blood. The source of these receptors is a man aged 25-45 years with active or convalescent COVID-19.

The chain carries TRBV5-5 and TRBJ2-1; 8 bases are shared with TRBD1. The CDR3 is 14 amino acids. J gave up 12 bases and V 3 bases, and 11 bases lay outside the gene matches. CDR1 and CDR2 (germline): SGHKS, YYEKEE (reference sequence). The CDR3 loop is CASSSLPGQGPQFF. The CDR3 DNA sequence: TGTGCCAGCAGCTCTCTCCCCGGACAGGGTCCGCAGTTCTTC. The full variable domain, with the rest looked up from reference TRBV5-5 and TRBJ2-1, is DAGVTQSPTHLIKTRGQQVTLRCSPISGHKSVSWYQQVLGQGPQFIFQYYEKEERGRGNFPDRFSARQFPNYSSELNVNALLLGDSALYLCASSSLPGQGPQFFGPGTRLTVL.

This chain joins TRBV2 and TRBJ1-5, with no clear D. Germline V gene data show CDR1 as SNHLY and CDR2 as FYNNEI. The length of the CDR3 is 13 residues. CDR3 nucleotides: TGTGGCGGGCAGAACATTGGGAATCAGCCCCAGCATTTT. Translation gives CGGQNIGNQPQHF.

CDR3 sequence reads: CASSLGPGAGGTDTQYF. The DNA of the CDR3 is TGTGCCAGCAGCCTTGGCCCCGGGGCGGGGGGCACAGATACGCAGTATTTT. This sequence joins TRBV7-6 and TRBJ2-3, with 7 nucleotides matching TRBD2. The CDR3 is made up of 17 amino acids. CDR1 is SGHVS and CDR2 is FNYEAQ in the germline V gene. V trimming: 5 bases; J trimming: 1 base; junction bases outside the gene matches: 12.